The 7 T cell receptor beta chains below come from one sample, sequenced in a study of cytomegalovirus exposure and HLA in healthy donors (dated by TCRdb to 2015 to 2018). The receptor library was made with the immunoSEQ multiplex PCR assay. The multiplex PCR relied on a mix of 60 forward primers for TCR Vbeta segments and 13 reverse primers for TCR Jbeta segments. The table was pulled from immuneACCESS by TCRdb, which kept in-frame rearrangements only. Such tables lose some clones; where checked, under half of the loss comes from unresolved V genes, and the rest has no known cause. Present in this sample are under 140,000 clones, approximately 82% of which were seen just once. The ten top clones hold over 10% of the sample. Material: PBMCs. These receptors all stem from a man between 25 and 39 years old in good health and CMV-seropositive.

The chain couples TRBV29-1 to TRBJ1-1; tentative D call: TRBD1 (5 bases). Germline V gives CDR1 SQVTM, CDR2 ANQGSEA. V dropped 5 bases and J dropped 4 bases, with 14 bases sitting between them. This CDR3 has 13 residues. The CDR3 DNA reads as TGCAGCGTTTTTGGGGCAATCGGCACTGAAGCTTTCTTT. Translating gives CSVFGAIGTEAFF.

V gene TRBV19 combines with J gene TRBJ2-7; TRBD2 is a possible D gene (6 bases). Germline CDR1 and CDR2: LNHDA and SQIVND (reference sequence). CDR3 length equals 13 residues. With 3 bases removed from V and 4 bases from J, the gap between germline ends came to 10 bases. CDR3 sequence: CASSIYAGYEQYF. The CDR3 coding sequence is TGTGCCAGTAGTATCTACGCGGGATACGAGCAGTACTTC.

The rearrangement links TRBV30 to TRBJ2-5; 7 nucleotides agree with TRBD2. Trimming took 3 bases from V and 2 from J; bases not matched to a gene: 3. The germline CDR1 and CDR2 sequences are GTSNPN and SVGIG (reference sequence). The CDR3 loop spans 13 amino acids. CDR3 coding DNA: TGTGCCTGGAGCGCGGGACTACAAGAGACCCAGTACTTC. Its translation is CAWSAGLQETQYF.

This sequence joins TRBV4-2 and TRBJ1-5, with 8 positions matching TRBD1. This CDR3 region has 16 residues. Germline V gene lookup returns CDR1 LGHNA and CDR2 YNFKEQ. With V trimmed by 3 bases and J by 5 bases, 9 bases remained unmatched. In DNA, the CDR3 is TGTGCCAGCAGCCAGGACAGGGCCGGAGGTTATCAGCCCCAGCATTTT. It specifies CASSQDRAGGYQPQHF.

This chain connects TRBV27 to TRBJ2-1; 7 bases align to TRBD2. The J segment lost 4 bases and the V segment lost 5 bases, leaving 5 bases of the junction unmatched. The CDR3 is made up of 14 amino acids. In germline, CDR1 is MNHEY, CDR2 SMNVEV (reference sequence). CDR3 region: CASSPRLAYNEQFF. CDR3 nucleotide sequence: TGTGCCAGCAGTCCGAGACTAGCATACAATGAGCAGTTCTTC.

V and J are TRBV15 and TRBJ2-5; 8 bases line up with TRBD2. The CDR3 runs 15 residues. From germline, CDR1 is LNHNV and CDR2 YYDKDF (reference sequence). The V segment lost 2 bases and the J segment 2 bases; nucleotides outside the gene matches: 4. CDR3 region: CATSRQIAGQETQYF. CDR3 sequence (DNA): TGTGCCACCAGCAGACAGATAGCGGGGCAAGAGACCCAGTACTTC. The full variable domain, in which reference TRBV15 and TRBJ2-5 provide the parts outside the CDR3, is DAMVIQNPRYQVTQFGKPVTLSCSQTLNHNVMYWYQQKSSQAPKLLFHYYDKDFNNEADTPDNFQSRRPNTSFCFLDIRSPGLGDTAMYLCATSRQIAGQETQYFGPGTRLLVL.

The chain couples TRBV27 to TRBJ1-6; D not certain. The germline gives CDR1 MNHEY, CDR2 SMNVEV (reference sequence). The V end lost 8 bases, the J end lost 7 bases, and 24 bases lay between the germline ends. The CDR3 consists of 17 residues. Written as DNA, the CDR3 is TGTGCCAGCTCAGTTTATGATGTCTCGGGGAACAATTCACCCCTCCACTTT. Its translation: CASSVYDVSGNNSPLHF.